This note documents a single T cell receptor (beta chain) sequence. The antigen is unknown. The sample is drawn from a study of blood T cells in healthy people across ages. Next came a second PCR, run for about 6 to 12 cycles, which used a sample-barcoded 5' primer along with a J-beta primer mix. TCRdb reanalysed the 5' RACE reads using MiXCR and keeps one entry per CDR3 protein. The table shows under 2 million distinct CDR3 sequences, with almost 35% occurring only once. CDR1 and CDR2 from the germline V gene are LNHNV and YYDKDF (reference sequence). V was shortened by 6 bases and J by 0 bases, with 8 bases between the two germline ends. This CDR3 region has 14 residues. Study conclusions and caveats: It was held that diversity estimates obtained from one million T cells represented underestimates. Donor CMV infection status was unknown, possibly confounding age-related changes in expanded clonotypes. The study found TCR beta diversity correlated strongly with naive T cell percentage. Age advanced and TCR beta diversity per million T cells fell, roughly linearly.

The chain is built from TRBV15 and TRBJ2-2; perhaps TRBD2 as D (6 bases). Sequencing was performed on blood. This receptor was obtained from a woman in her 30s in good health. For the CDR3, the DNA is TGTGCCACCAGGGCGGGGACGAACACCGGGGAGCTGTTTTTT. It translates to CATRAGTNTGELFF.